This TCR beta chain was identified during a study of cytomegalovirus exposure and HLA in healthy donors. Study findings and constraints: HLA allele associations emerged for around 15,000 TCR beta sequences in a later analysis, at 0.05 false discovery rate. The likely explanation for a cluster of highly shared sequence variants was sequencing artifact.

13 Jbeta primers and 60 Vbeta primers were used for the PCR. The repertoire was sequenced with immunoSEQ multiplex PCR; TCRdb's copy has only in-frame clones and lacks some. The table lists over 150,000 clones, more than 75% of them singletons. Of note for this clone: The antigen is undetermined.

The receptor's source is a woman between 35 and 50 years old in good health and CMV-seropositive. The sequenced sample was PBMCs.

The CDR3 reads CASSLGGTGGETQYF. CDR3 in DNA: TGTGCCAGCAGTTTAGGCGGGACAGGGGGAGAGACCCAGTACTTC. The rearrangement uses TRBV28 and TRBJ2-5; 11 bases line up with TRBD1. Germline V gene sequence: CDR1 MDHEN, CDR2 SYDVKM. There are 15 residues in the CDR3. V shed 2 bases and J 4 bases; nucleotides not matched to a gene: 3.